The source of this T cell receptor beta chain is a study of cytomegalovirus exposure and HLA in healthy donors. Notes on this clone: What it recognizes is unknown.

60 Vbeta and 13 Jbeta primers were used in PCR. The protocol was immunoSEQ multiplex PCR, while the TCRdb copy is restricted to in-frame clones and leaves out a portion. The data show some 110,000 clones, 78% seen once. General study findings and limits: In vitro work confirmed that a few CMV-associated chains recognize CMV antigens.

Unmatched junction bases numbered 9, after V lost 5 bases and J lost 6 bases. Germline V gene sequence: CDR1 SNHLY, CDR2 FYNNEI. The CDR3 totals 15 residues. This TCR was sampled from a woman aged 40-49 years in good health and CMV-seronegative. The chain couples TRBV2 to TRBJ2-7, with 11 bases aligning to TRBD2. Sequencing used PBMCs. As DNA, the CDR3 is TGTGCCAGCAGTTTTGTTTTCGGGACTAGCGGCGAGCAGTACTTC. Encoded protein: CASSFVFGTSGEQYF.